A selection of T cell receptor beta chains follows, all from one sample in a study of identical twins. TCRdb redid the calling of the 5' RACE reads with MiXCR, one entry per CDR3 protein. The data hold about 890,000 distinct CDR3 sequences, with roughly an eighth observed a single time. The sample was also linked to a second study, of yellow fever vaccine responses in identical twins.

Sequencing was done on a sample of PBMCs. The origin of the receptors is a woman aged 18-29 years in good health. Each CDR3 is given with its conserved first and last residue. The D gene is left open where the match is weak. Clone size, where shown, is once, few, many, or a class for clones that have expanded.

clone size,J gene,V gene,D gene,CDR3 length,CDR3 DNA,CDR3 protein
few,TRBJ1-6,TRBV18,.,13,TGTGCCAGCTCAAAAGGAAACGATTCACCCCTCCACTTT,CASSKGNDSPLHF
.,TRBJ1-1,TRBV7-9,.,15,TGTGCCAGCAGCTCTCAGACGACAGGGAACACTGAAGCTTTCTTT,CASSSQTTGNTEAFF
many,TRBJ2-1,TRBV24-1,.,13,TGTGCCACCAGTGATTTGCGGGGTCGTGAGCAGTTCTTC,CATSDLRGREQFF
.,TRBJ1-1,TRBV6-2/TRBV6-3,TRBD1,12,TGTGCCAGCGGGACAGGGGCCACTGAAGCTTTCTTT,CASGTGATEAFF
few,TRBJ2-1,TRBV2,TRBD2,15,TGTGCCAGCAGCGAACCCAGCGGGAAGTTCCATGAGCAGTTCTTC,CASSEPSGKFHEQFF
few,TRBJ1-5,TRBV20-1,TRBD1,13,TGCAGTGCTCCTCACAGGGGGGGTCAGCCCCAGCATTTT,CSAPHRGGQPQHF
.,TRBJ1-1,TRBV10-3,.,14,TGTGCCATCAGCCCTTCGGGGTTATACACTGAAGCTTTCTTT,CAISPSGLYTEAFF
.,TRBJ1-4,TRBV20-1,.,13,TGCAGTGCTTCGGACAGAAGGGCTGAAAAACTGTTTTTT,CSASDRRAEKLFF
few,TRBJ2-2,TRBV28,.,16,TGTGCCAGCAGTTTATCTTTGGGGTTCACTACCGGGGAGCTGTTTTTT,CASSLSLGFTTGELFF
.,TRBJ2-5,TRBV15,TRBD1,18,TGTGCCACCAGCAGAGATCAGGGAGAAACAGGGGGCCCAGAGACCCAGTACTTC,CATSRDQGETGGPETQYF
few,TRBJ2-3,TRBV28,TRBD2,15,TGTGCCAGCAGCCGAAGCGGGGGTGGCTCAGATACGCAGTATTTT,CASSRSGGGSDTQYF
.,TRBJ2-1,TRBV5-5,TRBD2,17,TGTGCCAGCAGCTTGGGCCCCAGAGCGGGAGTAGGCAATGAGCAGTTCTTC,CASSLGPRAGVGNEQFF
.,TRBJ2-1,TRBV15,TRBD1,14,TGTGCCACCTATGACGGGACAGGCTACAATGAGCAGTTCTTC,CATYDGTGYNEQFF
few,TRBJ1-5,TRBV2,.,14,TGTGCCAGCAATGACGGACAGATCAATCAGCCCCAGCATTTT,CASNDGQINQPQHF
.,TRBJ2-3,TRBV20-1,.,9,TGCAGTGCCCCAGATACGCAGTATTTT,CSAPDTQYF
.,TRBJ2-1,TRBV6-1,.,13,TGTGCCAGCACCCTAGTAAGGGGCAATGAGCAGTTCTTC,CASTLVRGNEQFF
.,TRBJ2-4,TRBV28,.,14,TGTGCCAGCAGCCCCGGACTGGGGGTTAACATTCAGTACTTC,CASSPGLGVNIQYF
.,TRBJ2-3,TRBV13,.,15,TGTGCCAGCAGCTCCACGGGGTGGCTCACAGATACGCAGTATTTT,CASSSTGWLTDTQYF
.,TRBJ1-6,TRBV20-1,TRBD1,15,TGCAGTGCTACCAGGGACAGCTCCTATAATTCACCCCTCCACTTT,CSATRDSSYNSPLHF